These 26 T cell receptor beta chains originate from one sample sequenced in a study of CD8 T cells in ankylosing spondylitis. Whole-study findings and limits: Ankylosing spondylitis blood appeared to be characterized by a TCR beta motif of under ten highly homologous variants.

No antigen is known for these receptors. Each CDR3 protein is one row after TCRdb ran MiXCR on the 5' RACE reads. The sample has around 390,000 distinct CDR3 sequences, around 24% seen once. Sequencing was carried out using blood, either unsorted or a sorted T cell fraction (not recorded which). These receptor sequences come from a male donor with ankylosing spondylitis.

The sample holds a few counts of this clonotype. The chain combines TRBV5-1 with TRBJ2-5; D possibly corresponds to TRBD2 (6 bases). Germline V gene data show CDR1 as SGHRS and CDR2 as YFSETQ. The CDR3 sequence is 17 residues long. Trimming removed 0 bases from V and 2 bases from J, with 17 bases in between. Here the CDR3 reads CASSLGVAQRAQETQYF. CDR3 bases: TGCGCCAGCAGCTTGGGAGTAGCCCAGCGGGCTCAAGAGACCCAGTACTTC.

The chain has TRBV5-1 and TRBJ1-2; D uncertain. CDR1 SGHRS and CDR2 YFSETQ come from the germline V gene. The CDR3 loop spans 12 amino acids. The V and J ends lost 0 bases and 6 bases respectively, with 6 bases between them. DNA for the CDR3: TGCGCCAGCAGCTTGGTCCCTAATGGCTACACCTTC. The encoded protein is CASSLVPNGYTF.

This clonotype was seen more than once but under ten times. V and J are TRBV20-1 and TRBJ2-7; no reliable D call. Trimming left V 4 bases short and J 3 bases short, with 13 bases between. Germline V gives CDR1 DFQATT, CDR2 SNEGSKA (reference sequence). The CDR3 totals 13 residues. CDR3 coding DNA: TGCAGTGCTAACCGCGGCCGGAACTACGAGCAGTACTTC. Translation gives CSANRGRNYEQYF.

This clonotype was found a few times. V gene TRBV6-2 or TRBV6-3 combines with J gene TRBJ1-6, with no clear D. This CDR3 is 11 amino acids long. Germline V gene data show CDR1 as MNHEY and CDR2 as SVGEGT. Trimming took 8 bases from V and 9 from J, leaving 8 bases between them. CDR3 nucleotide sequence: TGTGCCAGCGGCGGGAGTTCACCCCTCCACTTT. Translating gives CASGGSSPLHF.

This clonotype has more than one count but fewer than ten. The chain carries TRBV6-1 and TRBJ1-3, with a possible D match to TRBD1 (5 bases). Germline assignment: CDR1 MNHNS and CDR2 SASEGT. V was pared by 7 bases and J by 2 bases, with 12 bases between. The CDR3 runs 14 residues. CDR3 nucleotide sequence: TGTGCCAGCACCTCTGGGACGGCTGGAAACACCATATATTTT. It translates to CASTSGTAGNTIYF.

The V gene is TRBV6-2 or TRBV6-3, the J gene TRBJ2-7; D is possibly TRBD2 (5 bases). The V end lost 6 bases, the J end lost 7 bases, and 16 bases lay between the germline ends. The V gene's germline CDR1 is MNHEY and CDR2 SVGEGT. This CDR3 region has 13 residues. CDR3: CASRTASTGEQYF. The DNA of the CDR3 is TGTGCCAGCAGGACGGCCTCCACGGGGGAGCAGTACTTC.

The chain has TRBV6-1 and TRBJ2-3; D possibly corresponds to TRBD2 (5 bases). Deletions cut 5 bases from V and 5 bases from J, with 11 bases between. The CDR3 is 13 residues long. From germline, CDR1 is MNHNS and CDR2 SASEGT. The CDR3 region has the DNA TGTGCCAGCAGTACAGAGGGTGGAGATACGCAGTATTTT. Encoded protein: CASSTEGGDTQYF.

The gene calls are TRBV5-1 and TRBJ2-7; perhaps D is TRBD1 or TRBD2 (6 bases each). The CDR3 loop spans 15 amino acids. Germline V gene data show CDR1 as SGHRS and CDR2 as YFSETQ. Trimming took off 4 bases at V and 5 bases at J, with 19 bases between the two ends. Here the CDR3 reads CASSPTRGRFDEQYF. The CDR3, as DNA: TGCGCCAGCAGCCCCACTAGGGGGAGGTTCGACGAGCAGTACTTC.

This clonotype was detected a few times. Here the CDR3 reads CSAQPPRTDVTEAFF. CDR3 in DNA: TGCAGTGCCCAGCCCCCTAGGACAGATGTCACTGAAGCTTTCTTT. The gene calls are TRBV20-1 and TRBJ1-1, with D perhaps TRBD1 (6 bases). With 6 bases removed from V and 4 bases from J, the gap between germline ends came to 21 bases. The CDR3 sequence is 15 residues long. The germline V gene has CDR1 DFQATT and CDR2 SNEGSKA (reference sequence).

The rearrangement joins TRBV18 to TRBJ2-1; D possibly corresponds to TRBD1 (6 bases). The CDR3 length is 14 residues. Germline V lookup: CDR1 KGHSH, CDR2 LQKENI. V shed 6 bases and J shed 3 bases, with 12 bases lying between them. The CDR3 loop is CASSPQGLYNEQFF. The CDR3 DNA sequence: TGTGCCAGCTCCCCGCAGGGGCTCTACAATGAGCAGTTCTTC.

This clonotype was picked up a small number of times. This rearrangement joins TRBV9 to TRBJ2-1, with 12 bases lining up with TRBD2. This CDR3 comprises 15 residues. The J segment lost 9 bases and the V segment lost 0 bases, leaving 4 bases of the junction unmatched. Germline CDR1 and CDR2: SGDLS and YYNGEE. The CDR3 sequence: CASSVGLAGAFEQFF. DNA for the CDR3: TGTGCCAGCAGCGTAGGACTAGCGGGAGCGTTTGAGCAGTTCTTC.

This chain connects TRBV6-2 or TRBV6-3 to TRBJ1-1; D ambiguous. Germline V gene lookup returns CDR1 MNHEY and CDR2 SVGEGT. The CDR3 extends over 14 amino acids. Trimming left V 0 bases short and J 3 bases short, with 8 bases between. CDR3 DNA sequence: TGTGCCAGCAGTTACTCCATTCCCGACACTGAAGCTTTCTTT. This translates into CASSYSIPDTEAFF.

This clonotype occurred a few times. This chain joins TRBV2 and TRBJ2-1; 10 bases line up with TRBD2. Germline assignment: CDR1 SNHLY and CDR2 FYNNEI. V trimming: 4 bases; J trimming: 4 bases; junction bases outside the gene matches: 4. The CDR3 extends over 15 amino acids. CDR3 DNA: TGTGCCAGCAGTGGGGGGACTAGCGCGTACAATGAGCAGTTCTTC. It specifies CASSGGTSAYNEQFF.

This clonotype was counted ten times or more. The gene calls are TRBV29-1 and TRBJ1-1; D possibly corresponds to TRBD1 (6 bases). This CDR3 has 13 amino acids. Germline assignment: CDR1 SQVTM and CDR2 ANQGSEA. V was clipped by 7 bases and J by 7 bases, with 19 bases between them. This chain's CDR3 is CSGSETGQIEAFF. As DNA, the CDR3 is TGCAGCGGCTCAGAGACGGGACAAATTGAAGCTTTCTTT.

The genes are TRBV3-1 and TRBJ1-2, with unresolved D. Per germline, CDR1 LGHDT and CDR2 YNNKEL (reference sequence). This CDR3 is 14 amino acids long. The V gene lost 4 bases and the J gene lost 8 bases, with 17 bases spanning the gap. CDR3 DNA sequence: TGTGCCAGCAGCCGGTTAGAGGTCGGACCGGGCTACACCTTC. It yields the protein CASSRLEVGPGYTF.

This sequence joins TRBV18 and TRBJ2-4; D gene ambiguous. There are 16 residues in the CDR3. The V gene lost 3 bases and the J gene lost 0 bases, with 12 bases spanning the gap. Germline V gives CDR1 KGHSH, CDR2 LQKENI. CDR3 sequence reads: CASSPTTTLAKNIQYF. In nucleotides, the CDR3 is TGTGCCAGCTCACCGACGACGACACTAGCCAAAAACATTCAGTACTTC.

The chain uses TRBV28 and TRBJ1-4; no clear D. The CDR3 is 14 amino acids. Looked up from germline, CDR1 is MDHEN and CDR2 is SYDVKM. Between the trimmed V and J ends, which lost 5 bases and 7 bases, there was a span of 14 bases. CDR3: CASSRAEVAEKLFF. In DNA, the CDR3 is TGTGCCAGCAGTCGGGCTGAGGTGGCTGAAAAACTGTTTTTT.

This clonotype was observed a handful of times. The rearrangement links TRBV21-1 to TRBJ2-1; the table's D call of TRBD2 was not tested on the DNA. TRBV21-1 is a listed pseudogene. The CDR3 totals 15 residues. CDR3 nucleotides: TGTGCCAGCAGCAGAATTAGCGGGAGCTACAATGAGCAGTTCTTC. Amino acids: CASSRISGSYNEQFF.

This clonotype showed up just once. The CDR3 here is CASSDEGYQETQYF. DNA for the CDR3: TGTGCCAGCTCGGATGAGGGGTACCAAGAGACCCAGTACTTC. The chain carries TRBV18 and TRBJ2-5; D possibly matches TRBD1 or TRBD2 (5 bases each). The CDR3 length is 14 residues. V dropped 6 bases and J dropped 0 bases, with 11 bases sitting between them. In germline, CDR1 is KGHSH, CDR2 LQKENI. Full variable domain (remainder filled in from reference TRBV18 and TRBJ2-5): NAGVMQNPRHLVRRRGQEARLRCSPMKGHSHVYWYRQLPEEGLKFMVYLQKENIIDESGMPKERFSAEFPKEGPSILRIQQVVRGDSAAYFCASSDEGYQETQYFGPGTRLLVL.

This clonotype has a handful of counts. J is TRBJ2-3 and V is TRBV6-2 or TRBV6-3; 8 bases match TRBD2. Trimming cost V 6 bases and J 5 bases; bases outside gene matches: 7. Germline V gives CDR1 MNHEY, CDR2 SVGEGT. CDR3 length equals 14 residues. The CDR3 here is CASSQIAGLDTQYF. The CDR3 DNA is TGTGCCAGCAGCCAAATAGCGGGGCTAGATACGCAGTATTTT.

J is TRBJ1-4 and V is TRBV19; D ambiguous. Per the germline V gene, CDR1 is LNHDA and CDR2 is SQIVND (reference sequence). Deletions cut 10 bases from V and 4 bases from J, with 22 bases between. There are 16 residues in the CDR3. In DNA form, the CDR3 reads TGTGCCACCACCTTAGGGCCGGGCGCCCTTAATGAAAAACTGTTTTTT. It encodes CATTLGPGALNEKLFF.

This clonotype was found a few times. The chain combines TRBV5-4 with TRBJ2-2, with 11 positions matching TRBD2. V lost 2 bases, J lost 7 bases, and 4 bases stayed unmatched. Germline V gene sequence: CDR1 SGHNT, CDR2 YYREEE (reference sequence). This CDR3 comprises 15 residues. CDR3 amino acids: CASSLLAGAGGELFF. CDR3 sequence (DNA): TGTGCCAGCAGCTTACTAGCGGGAGCGGGCGGGGAGCTGTTTTTT.

The genes are TRBV7-9 and TRBJ2-6, with 7 nucleotides matching TRBD2. Looked up from germline, CDR1 is SEHNR and CDR2 is FQNEAQ (reference sequence). The CDR3 has 15 residues. Trimming removed 8 bases from V and 2 bases from J; junction bases left unmatched: 6. The CDR3 nucleotides are TGTGCCAGCTCCCTAAGCGGGGCTGGGGCCAACGTCCTGACTTTC. Residues: CASSLSGAGANVLTF.

This clonotype was detected only a few times. V and J are TRBV11-2 and TRBJ2-2; TRBD2 matches at 11 bases. V was pared by 0 bases and J by 7 bases, with 7 bases of the junction left unmatched. Germline-derived CDR1 and CDR2 are SGHAT and FQNNGV. This CDR3 has 17 amino acids. CDR3 sequence: CASSLDLSGRARGELFF. The CDR3 DNA follows: TGTGCCAGCAGCTTAGATCTTAGCGGGAGGGCCCGCGGGGAGCTGTTTTTT.

In its sample, this clonotype was seen many times. The chain employs TRBV5-1 and TRBJ2-1; 11 bases are a match to TRBD1. Germline CDR1 is SGHRS and CDR2 is YFSETQ. J gave up 5 bases and V 3 bases, and 7 bases lay outside the gene matches. The CDR3 covers 16 residues. The DNA for the CDR3 is TGCGCCAGCAGCTCCTGGGACAGGGGGAGGAACAATGAGCAGTTCTTC. This gives the protein CASSSWDRGRNNEQFF. The complete variable domain, with remaining parts taken from reference TRBV5-1 and TRBJ2-1, reads KAGVTQTPRYLIKTRGQQVTLSCSPISGHRSVSWYQQTPGQGLQFLFEYFSETQRNKGNFPGRFSGRQFSNSRSEMNVSTLELGDSALYLCASSSWDRGRNNEQFFGPGTRLTVL.

This clonotype turned up a few times. The rearrangement joins TRBV4-2 to TRBJ2-4; 8 bases agree with TRBD1. V dropped 0 bases and J dropped 9; count of bases not matched to a gene: 4. Germline CDR1 LGHNA, CDR2 YNFKEQ. The CDR3 sequence is 14 residues long. CDR3 sequence (DNA): TGTGCCAGCAGCCAAGACAGGGGGCTCGGCATTCAGTACTTC. It specifies CASSQDRGLGIQYF.